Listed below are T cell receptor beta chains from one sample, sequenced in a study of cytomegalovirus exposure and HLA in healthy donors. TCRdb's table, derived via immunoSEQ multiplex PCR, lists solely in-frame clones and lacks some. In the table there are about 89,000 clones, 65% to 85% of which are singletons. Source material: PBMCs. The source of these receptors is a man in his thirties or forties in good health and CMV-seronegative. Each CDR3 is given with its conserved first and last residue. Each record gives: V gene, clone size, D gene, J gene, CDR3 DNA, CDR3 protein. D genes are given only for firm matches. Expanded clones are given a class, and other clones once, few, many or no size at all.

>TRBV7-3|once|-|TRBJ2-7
TGTGCCAGCAGCCCTCAAACGCAGAGGGAGCAGTACTTC
CASSPQTQREQYF
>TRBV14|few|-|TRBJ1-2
TGTGCCAGCAGCCAAGACCCGGGACATAACTATGGCTACACCTTC
CASSQDPGHNYGYTF
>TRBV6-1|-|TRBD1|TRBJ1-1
TGTGCCAGCAGGAGGGGGCCCGAAAGCACTGAAGCTTTCTTT
CASRRGPESTEAFF
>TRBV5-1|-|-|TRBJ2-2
TGCGCCAGCAGCACAACAGGGAACACCGGGGAGCTGTTTTTT
CASSTTGNTGELFF
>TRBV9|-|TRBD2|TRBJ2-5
TGTGCCAGCAGCCCTGCGGGAGCCTTCGGGGAGACCCAGTACTTC
CASSPAGAFGETQYF
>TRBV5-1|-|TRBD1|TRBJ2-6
TGCGCCAGCAGCTTGCGACAGGGGTTTGCTGGGGCCAACGTCCTGACTTTC
CASSLRQGFAGANVLTF
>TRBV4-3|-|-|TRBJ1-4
TGCGCCAGCAGCCAAGATTCGGAGATTGAGAAACTGTTTTTT
CASSQDSEIEKLFF
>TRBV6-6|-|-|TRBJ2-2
TGTGCCAGCTTACCCCGGACAGATCCCACCGGGGAGCTGTTTTTT
CASLPRTDPTGELFF
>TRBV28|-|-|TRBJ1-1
TGTGCCAGCAGTTTCATGAACACTGAAGCTTTCTTT
CASSFMNTEAFF
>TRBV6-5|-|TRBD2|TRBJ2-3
TGTGCCAGCAGTTGGGGACTAGCCCACACAGATACGCAGTATTTT
CASSWGLAHTDTQYF
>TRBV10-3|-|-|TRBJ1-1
TGTGCCATCAGTAGCCTGGGGCAGGGTCATACTGAAGCTTTCTTT
CAISSLGQGHTEAFF
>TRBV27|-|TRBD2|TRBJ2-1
TGTGCCAGCAGTCACCCCTCGACTAGCGGGGGGTACTATGAGCAGTTCTTC
CASSHPSTSGGYYEQFF
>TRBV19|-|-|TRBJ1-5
TGTGCCAGTAGAAACCAGGGTTATAGCAATCAGCCCCAGCATTTT
CASRNQGYSNQPQHF
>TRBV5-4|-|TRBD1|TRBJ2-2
TGTGCCAGCAGCTTGGGACAAACCGGGACAGGAATCACCGGGGAGCTGTTTTTT
CASSLGQTGTGITGELFF
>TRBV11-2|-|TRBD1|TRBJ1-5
TGTGCCAGCAGCCCCGGGACAGGGGATCAGCCCCAGCATTTT
CASSPGTGDQPQHF
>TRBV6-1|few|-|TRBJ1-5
TGTGCCAGCAGTGACTATTACAGGGATCGTATAGGAGCCCAGCATTTT
CASSDYYRDRIGAQHF
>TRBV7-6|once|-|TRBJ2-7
TGTGCCAGCAGCCACCCAGGTGGTTTAAAGAGCGAGCAGTACTTC
CASSHPGGLKSEQYF
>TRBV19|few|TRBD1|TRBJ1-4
TGTGCCAGTAGGGGACAGGGGAATGAAAAACTGTTTTTT
CASRGQGNEKLFF
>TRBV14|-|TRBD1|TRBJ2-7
TGTGCCAGCAGCACAGGGGGACCCAAGCAGTACTTC
CASSTGGPKQYF
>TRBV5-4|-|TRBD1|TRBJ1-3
TGTGCCAGCAGCGCAGGACAGGGAAGAACTGGAAACACCATATATTTT
CASSAGQGRTGNTIYF
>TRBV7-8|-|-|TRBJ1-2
TGTGCCAGCAGCCTTACGGGGGGAGGCTACACCTTC
CASSLTGGGYTF
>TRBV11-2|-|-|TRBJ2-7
TGTGCCAGCAGCTGGGGACACTCCGCCTACGAGCAGTACTTC
CASSWGHSAYEQYF
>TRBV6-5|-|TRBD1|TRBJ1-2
TGTGCCAGCAGTCCCGACCGGGACAGGGGTGGGGGCTACACCTTC
CASSPDRDRGGGYTF